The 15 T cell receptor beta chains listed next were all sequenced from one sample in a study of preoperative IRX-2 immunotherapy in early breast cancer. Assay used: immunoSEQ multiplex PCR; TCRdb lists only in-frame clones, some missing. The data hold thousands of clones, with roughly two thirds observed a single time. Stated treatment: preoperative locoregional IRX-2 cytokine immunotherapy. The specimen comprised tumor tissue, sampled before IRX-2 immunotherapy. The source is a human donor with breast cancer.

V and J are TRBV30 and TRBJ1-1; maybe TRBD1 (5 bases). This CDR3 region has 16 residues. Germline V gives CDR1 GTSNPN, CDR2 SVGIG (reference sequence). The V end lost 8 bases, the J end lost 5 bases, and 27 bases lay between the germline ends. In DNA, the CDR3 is TGTGCCGGGGAGTACCCGGGACGCAGCAGGTGGACTGAAGCTTTCTTT. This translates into CAGEYPGRSRWTEAFF.

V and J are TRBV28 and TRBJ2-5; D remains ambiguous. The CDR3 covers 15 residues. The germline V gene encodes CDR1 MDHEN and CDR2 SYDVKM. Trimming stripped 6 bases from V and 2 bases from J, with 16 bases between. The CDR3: CASSPLTAPQETQYF. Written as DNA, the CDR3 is TGTGCCAGCAGCCCCTTGACGGCACCACAAGAGACCCAGTACTTC.

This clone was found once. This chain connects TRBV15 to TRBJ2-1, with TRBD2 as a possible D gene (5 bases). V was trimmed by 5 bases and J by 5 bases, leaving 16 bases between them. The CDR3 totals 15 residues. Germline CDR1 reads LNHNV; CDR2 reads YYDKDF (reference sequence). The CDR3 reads CATSGPLVGNNEQFF. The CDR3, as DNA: TGTGCCACCAGCGGCCCACTAGTGGGAAACAATGAGCAGTTCTTC.

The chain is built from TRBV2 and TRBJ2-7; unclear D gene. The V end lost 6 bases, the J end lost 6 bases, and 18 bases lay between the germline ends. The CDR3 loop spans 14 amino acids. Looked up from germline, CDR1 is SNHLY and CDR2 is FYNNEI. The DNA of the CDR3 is TGTGCCAGCAGCGTTGTCGCCTTCGGCGGCGAGCAGTACTTC. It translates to CASSVVAFGGEQYF.

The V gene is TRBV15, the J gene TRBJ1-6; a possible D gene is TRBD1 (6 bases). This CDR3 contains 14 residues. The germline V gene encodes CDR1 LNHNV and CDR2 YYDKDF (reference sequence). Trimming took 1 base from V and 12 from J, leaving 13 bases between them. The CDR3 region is CATSRGSQGLPLHF. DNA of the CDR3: TGTGCCACCAGCAGAGGTTCTCAGGGGCTACCCCTCCACTTT.

The CDR3 is CATSRDGEAINGYTF. The CDR3 DNA reads as TGTGCCACCAGCAGAGATGGGGAGGCTATCAACGGCTACACCTTC. J is TRBJ1-2 and V is TRBV15; D is unclear. The V gene's germline CDR1 is LNHNV and CDR2 YYDKDF (reference sequence). Trimming stripped 0 bases from V and 8 bases from J, with 16 bases between. CDR3 length: 15 residues. Supplemented by reference TRBV15 and TRBJ1-2, the full variable domain reads DAMVIQNPRYQVTQFGKPVTLSCSQTLNHNVMYWYQQKSSQAPKLLFHYYDKDFNNEADTPDNFQSRRPNTSFCFLDIRSPGLGDTAMYLCATSRDGEAINGYTFGSGTRLTVV.

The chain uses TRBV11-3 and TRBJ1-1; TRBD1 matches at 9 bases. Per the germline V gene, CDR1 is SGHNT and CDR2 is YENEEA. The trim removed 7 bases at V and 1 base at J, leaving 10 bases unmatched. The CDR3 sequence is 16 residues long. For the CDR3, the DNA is TGTGCCAGCACTCTGGACAGGGGATTATCGAACACTGAAGCTTTCTTT. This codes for CASTLDRGLSNTEAFF.

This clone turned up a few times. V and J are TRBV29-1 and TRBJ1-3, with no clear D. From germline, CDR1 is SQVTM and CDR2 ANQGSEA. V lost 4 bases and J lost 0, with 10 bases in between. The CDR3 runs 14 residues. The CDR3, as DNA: TGCAGCGTTGTGGCAGCGTTCTCTGGAAACACCATATATTTT. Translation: CSVVAAFSGNTIYF.

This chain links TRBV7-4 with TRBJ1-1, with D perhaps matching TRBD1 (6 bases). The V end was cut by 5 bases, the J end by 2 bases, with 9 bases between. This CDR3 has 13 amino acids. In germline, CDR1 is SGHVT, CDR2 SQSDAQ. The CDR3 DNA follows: TGTGCCAGCAGCGCGACAGGTAACACTGAAGCTTTCTTT. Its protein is CASSATGNTEAFF.

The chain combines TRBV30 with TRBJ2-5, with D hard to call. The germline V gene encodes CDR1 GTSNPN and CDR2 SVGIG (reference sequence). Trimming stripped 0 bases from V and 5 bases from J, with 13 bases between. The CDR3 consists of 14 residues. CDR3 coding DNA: TGTGCCTGGAGTGTATGGTCTTTTGGGGAGACCCAGTACTTC. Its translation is CAWSVWSFGETQYF.

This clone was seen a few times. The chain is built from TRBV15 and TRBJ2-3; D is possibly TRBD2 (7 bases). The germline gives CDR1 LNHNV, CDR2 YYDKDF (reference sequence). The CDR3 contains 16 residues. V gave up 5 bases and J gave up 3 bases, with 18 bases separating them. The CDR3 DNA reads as TGTGCCACCAGCTCCTCGAGGAGGGGGGGAACAGATACGCAGTATTTT. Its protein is CATSSSRRGGTDTQYF. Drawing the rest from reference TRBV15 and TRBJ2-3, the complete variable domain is DAMVIQNPRYQVTQFGKPVTLSCSQTLNHNVMYWYQQKSSQAPKLLFHYYDKDFNNEADTPDNFQSRRPNTSFCFLDIRSPGLGDTAMYLCATSSSRRGGTDTQYFGPGTRLTVL.

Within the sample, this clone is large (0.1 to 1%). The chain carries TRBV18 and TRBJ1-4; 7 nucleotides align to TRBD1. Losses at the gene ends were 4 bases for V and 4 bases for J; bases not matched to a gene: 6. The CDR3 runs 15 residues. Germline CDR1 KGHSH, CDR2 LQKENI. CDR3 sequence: CASSLRTGVNEKLFF. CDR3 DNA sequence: TGTGCCAGCTCACTAAGGACAGGCGTTAATGAAAAACTGTTTTTT.

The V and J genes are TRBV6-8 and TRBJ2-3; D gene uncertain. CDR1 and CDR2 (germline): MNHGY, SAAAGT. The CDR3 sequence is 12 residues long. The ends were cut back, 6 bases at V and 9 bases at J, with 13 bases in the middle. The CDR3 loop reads CASSEQGWTQYF. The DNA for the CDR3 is TGTGCCAGCAGCGAACAAGGGTGGACGCAGTATTTT.

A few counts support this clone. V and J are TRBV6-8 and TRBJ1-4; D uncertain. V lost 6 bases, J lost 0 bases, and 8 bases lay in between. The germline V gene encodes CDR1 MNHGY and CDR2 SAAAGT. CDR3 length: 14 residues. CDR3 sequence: CASSLYATNEKLFF. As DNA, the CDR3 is TGTGCCAGCAGCTTGTATGCAACTAATGAAAAACTGTTTTTT.

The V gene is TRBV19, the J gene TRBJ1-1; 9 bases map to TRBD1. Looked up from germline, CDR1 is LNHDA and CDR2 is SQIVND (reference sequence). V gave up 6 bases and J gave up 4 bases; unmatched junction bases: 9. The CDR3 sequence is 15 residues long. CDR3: CASRDDRGGSTEAFF. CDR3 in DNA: TGTGCCAGTAGGGATGACAGGGGGGGGAGCACTGAAGCTTTCTTT. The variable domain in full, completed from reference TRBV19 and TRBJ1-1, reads DGGITQSPKYLFRKEGQNVTLSCEQNLNHDAMYWYRQDPGQGLRLIYYSQIVNDFQKGDIAEGYSVSREKKESFPLTVTSAQKNPTAFYLCASRDDRGGSTEAFFGQGTRLTVV.